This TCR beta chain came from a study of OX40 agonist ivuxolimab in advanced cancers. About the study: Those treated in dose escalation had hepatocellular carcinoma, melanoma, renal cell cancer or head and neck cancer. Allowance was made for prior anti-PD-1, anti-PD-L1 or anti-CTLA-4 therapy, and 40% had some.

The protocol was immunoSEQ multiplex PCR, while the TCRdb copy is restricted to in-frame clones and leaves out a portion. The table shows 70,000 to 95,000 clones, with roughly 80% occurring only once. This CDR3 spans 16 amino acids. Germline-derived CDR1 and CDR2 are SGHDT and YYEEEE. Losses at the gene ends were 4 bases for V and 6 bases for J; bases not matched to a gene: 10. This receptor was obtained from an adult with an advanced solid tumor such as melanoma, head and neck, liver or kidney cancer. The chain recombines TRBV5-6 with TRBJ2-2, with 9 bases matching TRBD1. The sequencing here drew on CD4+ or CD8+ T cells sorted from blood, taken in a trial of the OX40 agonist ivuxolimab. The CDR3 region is CASSRGTGRVAGELFF. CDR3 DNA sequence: TGTGCCAGCAGCCGCGGGACAGGGAGAGTAGCCGGGGAGCTGTTTTTT.